What follows describes a single T cell receptor (beta chain). The sample is drawn from a study of blood T cell repertoires in COVID-19. Overall study: PBMCs, B-cell-depleted T cells, or T cells provided the cDNA or gDNA that made up the material.

In the original analysis: Quantification of nucleated cells was approximated via reference gene primer amplification. Assay used: immunoSEQ multiplex PCR; TCRdb lists only in-frame clones, some missing. V and J calls and clone size are copied from that table; D and trimming were computed from the DNA. Here the sample spans about 270,000 clones, approximately 91% being singletons. This study enrolled people aged about 18 to 100 from around 26 US geographic areas. Cohort allocation depended upon clinical history that participants reported. The sequenced material came from PBMCs or T cells enriched from blood (not recorded which). The TCR comes from a woman in her thirties or forties with acute COVID-19.

The CDR3 loop is CASSLGAGGEKLFF. The CDR3, as DNA: TGTGCCAGCAGCTTGGGGGCCGGGGGGGAAAAACTGTTTTTT. The J gene is TRBJ1-4, the V gene TRBV7-2; perhaps TRBD1 as D (6 bases). V gave up 3 bases and J gave up 8 bases, with 13 bases separating them. CDR1 is SGHTA, CDR2 FQGNSA, per germline. CDR3 size: 14 residues.